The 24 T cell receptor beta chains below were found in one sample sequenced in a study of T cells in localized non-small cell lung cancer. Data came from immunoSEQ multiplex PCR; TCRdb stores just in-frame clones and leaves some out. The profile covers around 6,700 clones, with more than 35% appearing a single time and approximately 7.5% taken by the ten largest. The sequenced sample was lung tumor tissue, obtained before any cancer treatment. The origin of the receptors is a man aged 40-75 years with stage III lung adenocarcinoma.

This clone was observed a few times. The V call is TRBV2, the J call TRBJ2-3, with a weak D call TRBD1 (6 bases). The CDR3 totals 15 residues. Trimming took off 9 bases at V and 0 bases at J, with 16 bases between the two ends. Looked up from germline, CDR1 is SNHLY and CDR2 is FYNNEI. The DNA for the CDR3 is TGTGCCAGTTTTATCCGGGACACAAGCACAGATACGCAGTATTTT. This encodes CASFIRDTSTDTQYF.

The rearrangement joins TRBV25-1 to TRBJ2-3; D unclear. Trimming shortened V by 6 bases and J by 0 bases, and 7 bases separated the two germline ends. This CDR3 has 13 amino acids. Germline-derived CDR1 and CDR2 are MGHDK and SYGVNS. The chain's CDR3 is CASRERSTDTQYF. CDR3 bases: TGTGCCAGCAGGGAGAGGAGCACAGATACGCAGTATTTT.

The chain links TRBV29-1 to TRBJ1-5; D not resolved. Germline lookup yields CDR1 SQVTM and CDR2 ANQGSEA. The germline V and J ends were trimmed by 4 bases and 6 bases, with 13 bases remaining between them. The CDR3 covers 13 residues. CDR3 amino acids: CSVAFGDFQPQHF. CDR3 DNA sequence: TGCAGCGTTGCGTTCGGAGATTTTCAGCCCCAGCATTTT.

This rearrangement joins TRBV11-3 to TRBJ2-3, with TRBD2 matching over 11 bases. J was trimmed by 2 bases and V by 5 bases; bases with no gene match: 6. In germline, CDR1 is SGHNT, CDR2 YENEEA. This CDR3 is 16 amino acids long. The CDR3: CASSPLAGGATDTQYF. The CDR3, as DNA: TGTGCCAGCAGCCCCCTAGCGGGAGGCGCCACAGATACGCAGTATTTT.

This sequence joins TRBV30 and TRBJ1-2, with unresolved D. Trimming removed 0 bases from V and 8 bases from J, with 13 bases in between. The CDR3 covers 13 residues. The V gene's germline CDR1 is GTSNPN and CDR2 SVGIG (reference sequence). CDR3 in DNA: TGTGCCTGGAGTGTAGGTAGGGCTCGAGGCTACACCTTC. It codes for CAWSVGRARGYTF.

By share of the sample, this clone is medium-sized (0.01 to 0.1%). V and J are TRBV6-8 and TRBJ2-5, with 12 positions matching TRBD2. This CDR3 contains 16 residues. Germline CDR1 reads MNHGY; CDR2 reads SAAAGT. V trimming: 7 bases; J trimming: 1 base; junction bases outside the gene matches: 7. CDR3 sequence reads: CASTSSGRAGQETQYF. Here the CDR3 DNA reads TGTGCCAGCACTTCTAGCGGGAGGGCCGGCCAAGAGACCCAGTACTTC.

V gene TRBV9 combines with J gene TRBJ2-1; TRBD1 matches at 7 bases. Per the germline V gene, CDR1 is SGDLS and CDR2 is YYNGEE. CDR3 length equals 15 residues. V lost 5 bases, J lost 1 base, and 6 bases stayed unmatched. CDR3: CASRAQGESYNEQFF. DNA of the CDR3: TGTGCCAGCAGAGCCCAGGGGGAATCCTACAATGAGCAGTTCTTC.

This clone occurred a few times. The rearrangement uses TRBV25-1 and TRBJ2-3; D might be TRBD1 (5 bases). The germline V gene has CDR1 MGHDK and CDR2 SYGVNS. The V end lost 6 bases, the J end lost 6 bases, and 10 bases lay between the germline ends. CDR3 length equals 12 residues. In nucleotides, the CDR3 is TGTGCCAGCAGGGCCGCAGGGGATACGCAGTATTTT. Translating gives CASRAAGDTQYF. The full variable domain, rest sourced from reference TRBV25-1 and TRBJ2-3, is EADIYQTPRYLVIGTGKKITLECSQTMGHDKMYWYQQDPGMELHLIHYSYGVNSTEKGDLSSESTVSRIRTEHFPLTLESARPSHTSQYLCASRAAGDTQYFGPGTRLTVL.

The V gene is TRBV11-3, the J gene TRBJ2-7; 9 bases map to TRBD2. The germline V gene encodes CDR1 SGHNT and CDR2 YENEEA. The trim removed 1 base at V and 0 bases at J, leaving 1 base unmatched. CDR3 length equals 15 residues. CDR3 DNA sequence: TGTGCCAGCAGCTTAGTAGCGGGGGACTCCTACGAGCAGTACTTC. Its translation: CASSLVAGDSYEQYF.

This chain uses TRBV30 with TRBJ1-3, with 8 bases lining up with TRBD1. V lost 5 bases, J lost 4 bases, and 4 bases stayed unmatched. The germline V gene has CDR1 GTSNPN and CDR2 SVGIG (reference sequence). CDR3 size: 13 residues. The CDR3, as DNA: TGTGCCTGGGGACAGGGCGGGGGAAACACCATATATTTT. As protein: CAWGQGGGNTIYF.

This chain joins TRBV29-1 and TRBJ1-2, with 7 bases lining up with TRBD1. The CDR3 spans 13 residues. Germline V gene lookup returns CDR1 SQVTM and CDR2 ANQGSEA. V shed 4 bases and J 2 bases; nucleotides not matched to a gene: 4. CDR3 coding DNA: TGCAGCGTTGCAAGGACAGGCAACTATGGCTACACCTTC. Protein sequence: CSVARTGNYGYTF.

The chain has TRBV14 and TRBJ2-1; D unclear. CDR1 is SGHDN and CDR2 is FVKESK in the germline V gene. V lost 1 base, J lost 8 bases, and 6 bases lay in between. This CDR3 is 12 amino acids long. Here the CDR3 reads CASSQGVDEQFF. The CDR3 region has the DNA TGTGCCAGCAGCCAAGGGGTCGATGAGCAGTTCTTC. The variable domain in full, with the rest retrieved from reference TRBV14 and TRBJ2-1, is EAGVTQFPSHSVIEKGQTVTLRCDPISGHDNLYWYRRVMGKEIKFLLHFVKESKQDESGMPNNRFLAERTGGTYSTLKVQPAELEDSGVYFCASSQGVDEQFFGPGTRLTVL.

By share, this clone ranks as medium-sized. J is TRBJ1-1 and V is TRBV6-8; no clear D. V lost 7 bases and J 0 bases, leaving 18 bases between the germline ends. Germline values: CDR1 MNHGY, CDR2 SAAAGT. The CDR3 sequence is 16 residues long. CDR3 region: CASTSGKSGMNTEAFF. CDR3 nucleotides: TGTGCCAGCACCTCCGGAAAAAGTGGCATGAACACTGAAGCTTTCTTT.

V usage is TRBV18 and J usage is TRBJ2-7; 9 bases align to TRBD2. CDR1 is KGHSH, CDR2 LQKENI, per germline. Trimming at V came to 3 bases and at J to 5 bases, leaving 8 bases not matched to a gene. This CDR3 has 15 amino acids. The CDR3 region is CASSPRGAGGDEQYF. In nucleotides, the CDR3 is TGTGCCAGCTCACCGAGGGGAGCGGGAGGCGACGAGCAGTACTTC.

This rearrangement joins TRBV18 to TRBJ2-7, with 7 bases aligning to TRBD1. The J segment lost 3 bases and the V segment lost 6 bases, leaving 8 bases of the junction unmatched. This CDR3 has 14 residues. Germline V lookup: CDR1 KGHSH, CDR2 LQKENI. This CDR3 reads CASSPRQGVYEQYF. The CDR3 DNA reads TGTGCCAGCTCTCCCCGACAGGGTGTCTACGAGCAGTACTTC.

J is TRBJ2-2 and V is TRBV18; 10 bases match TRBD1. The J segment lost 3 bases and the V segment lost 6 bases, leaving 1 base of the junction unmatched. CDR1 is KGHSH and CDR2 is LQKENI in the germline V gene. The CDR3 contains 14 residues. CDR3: CASSTGGDTGELFF. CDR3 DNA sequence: TGTGCCAGCTCGACAGGGGGCGACACCGGGGAGCTGTTTTTT.

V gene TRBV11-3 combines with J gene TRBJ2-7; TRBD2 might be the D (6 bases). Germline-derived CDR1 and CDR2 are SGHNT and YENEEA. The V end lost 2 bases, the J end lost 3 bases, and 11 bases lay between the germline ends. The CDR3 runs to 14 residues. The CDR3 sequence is CASSLTGLGYEQYF. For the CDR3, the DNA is TGTGCCAGCAGCTTAACGGGACTGGGCTACGAGCAGTACTTC.

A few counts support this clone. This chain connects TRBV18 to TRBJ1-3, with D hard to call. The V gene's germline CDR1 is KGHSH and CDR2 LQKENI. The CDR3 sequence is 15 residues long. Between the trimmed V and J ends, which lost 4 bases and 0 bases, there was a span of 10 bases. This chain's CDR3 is CASSRTADSGNTIYF. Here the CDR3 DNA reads TGTGCCAGCTCACGCACAGCCGACTCTGGAAACACCATATATTTT.

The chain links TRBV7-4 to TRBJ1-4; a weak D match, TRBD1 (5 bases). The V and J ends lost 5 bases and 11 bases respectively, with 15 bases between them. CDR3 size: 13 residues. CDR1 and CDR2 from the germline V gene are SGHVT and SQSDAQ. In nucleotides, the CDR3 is TGTGCCAGCAGCAACATGAGGGGTGAGAAACTGTTTTTT. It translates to CASSNMRGEKLFF. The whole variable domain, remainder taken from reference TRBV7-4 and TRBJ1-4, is GAGVSQSPRYKVAKRGRDVALRCDSISGHVTLYWYRQTLGQGSEVLTYSQSDAQRDKSGRPSGRFSAERPERSVSTLKIQRTEQGDSAVYLCASSNMRGEKLFFGSGTQLSVL.

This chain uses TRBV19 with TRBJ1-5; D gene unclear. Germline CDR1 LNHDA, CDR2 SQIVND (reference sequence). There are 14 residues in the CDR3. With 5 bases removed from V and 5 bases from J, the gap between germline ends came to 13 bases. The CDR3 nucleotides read TGTGCCAGTAGTCCTGGGGTCTACGATCAGCCCCAGCATTTT. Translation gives CASSPGVYDQPQHF.

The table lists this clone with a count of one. This CDR3 is CASSISPGSFYNEQFF. CDR3 nucleotide sequence: TGTGCCAGTAGTATAAGCCCAGGGTCGTTTTACAATGAGCAGTTCTTC. The chain uses TRBV19 and TRBJ2-1; possibly TRBD1 for D (5 bases). Germline V gene data show CDR1 as LNHDA and CDR2 as SQIVND (reference sequence). V lost 2 bases to trimming and J lost 4 bases, with 15 bases between them. There are 16 residues in the CDR3.

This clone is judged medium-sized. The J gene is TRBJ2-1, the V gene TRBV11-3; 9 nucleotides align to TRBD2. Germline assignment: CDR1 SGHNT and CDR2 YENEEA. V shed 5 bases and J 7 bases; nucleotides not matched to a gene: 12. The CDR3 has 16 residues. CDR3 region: CASSPTAGGSKNEQFF. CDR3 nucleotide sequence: TGTGCCAGCAGCCCCACAGCGGGGGGCTCAAAGAATGAGCAGTTCTTC.

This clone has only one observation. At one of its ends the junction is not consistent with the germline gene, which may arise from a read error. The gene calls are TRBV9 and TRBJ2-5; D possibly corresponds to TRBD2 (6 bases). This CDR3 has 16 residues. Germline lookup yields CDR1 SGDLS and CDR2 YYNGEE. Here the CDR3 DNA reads TGTGCCAGCAGCGTAAACGGTCAAGCGGGCCAAGAAACCCAGTACTTC. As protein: CASSVNGQAGQETQYF.

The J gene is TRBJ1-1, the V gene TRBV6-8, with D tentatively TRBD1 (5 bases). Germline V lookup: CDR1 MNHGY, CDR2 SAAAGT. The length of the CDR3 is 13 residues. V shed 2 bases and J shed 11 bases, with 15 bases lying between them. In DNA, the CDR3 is TGTGCCAGCAGTTACCGAGGGGAGACGAGGGCTTTCTTT. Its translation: CASSYRGETRAFF.